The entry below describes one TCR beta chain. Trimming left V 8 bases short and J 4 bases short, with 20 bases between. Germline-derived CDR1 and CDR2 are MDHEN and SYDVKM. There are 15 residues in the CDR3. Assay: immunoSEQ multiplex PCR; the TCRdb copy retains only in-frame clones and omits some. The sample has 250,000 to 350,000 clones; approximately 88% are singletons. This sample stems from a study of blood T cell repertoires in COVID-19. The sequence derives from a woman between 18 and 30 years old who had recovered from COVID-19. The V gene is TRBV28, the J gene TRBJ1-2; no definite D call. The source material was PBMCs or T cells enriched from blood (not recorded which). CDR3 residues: CASQLFREDPYGYTF. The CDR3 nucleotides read TGTGCCAGCCAGTTGTTCCGGGAGGACCCCTATGGCTACACCTTC.